This T cell receptor beta chain was recorded in a study of blood T cell dynamics during melanoma immunotherapy. V was shortened by 3 bases and J by 4 bases, with 8 bases between the two germline ends. Germline assignment: CDR1 MNHEY and CDR2 SMNVEV (reference sequence). The CDR3 runs to 13 residues. Assay used: immunoSEQ multiplex PCR; TCRdb lists only in-frame clones, some missing. The table shows 15,000 or so clones, with approximately 94% occurring only once. Documented time point: week 3, after first cycle of checkpoint inhibitor. V gene TRBV27 combines with J gene TRBJ2-3; the D is unclear. The TCR sequence derives from a human donor with melanoma. Sequencing used effector memory CD8+ T cells from blood, obtained from a patient treated with checkpoint blockade. CDR3 protein: CASSLIAPDTQYF. CDR3 coding DNA: TGTGCCAGCAGTTTGATCGCTCCAGATACGCAGTATTTT.